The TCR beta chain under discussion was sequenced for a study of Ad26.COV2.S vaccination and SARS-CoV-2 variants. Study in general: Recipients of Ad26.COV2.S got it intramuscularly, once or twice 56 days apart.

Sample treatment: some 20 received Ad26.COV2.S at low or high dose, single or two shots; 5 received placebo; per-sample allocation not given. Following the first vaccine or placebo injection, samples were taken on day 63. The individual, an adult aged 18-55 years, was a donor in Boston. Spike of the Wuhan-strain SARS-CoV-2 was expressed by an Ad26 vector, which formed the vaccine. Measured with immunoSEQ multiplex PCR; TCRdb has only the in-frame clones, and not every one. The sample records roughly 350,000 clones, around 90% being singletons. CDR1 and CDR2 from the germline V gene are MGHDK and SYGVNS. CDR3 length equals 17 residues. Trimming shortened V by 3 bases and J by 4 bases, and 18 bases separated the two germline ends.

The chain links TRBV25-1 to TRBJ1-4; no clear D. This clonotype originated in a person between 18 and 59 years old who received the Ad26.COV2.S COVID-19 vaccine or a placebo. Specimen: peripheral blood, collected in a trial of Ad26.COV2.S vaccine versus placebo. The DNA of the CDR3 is TGTGCCAGCAGTGACCCCTACTTGGGCGGAATTAATGAAAAACTGTTTTTT. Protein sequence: CASSDPYLGGINEKLFF.